A single sample is the source of the 23 T cell receptor beta chains below, sequenced in a study of T-cell memory formation after mild COVID-19. In TCRdb, the 5' RACE reads were re-called with MiXCR into one record per CDR3 protein. Among more than 300,000 distinct CDR3 sequences listed, 20% to 25% were seen once. Sequencing was done on a sample of PBMCs or a T cell subset sorted from them (not recorded which). The receptors here all came from a man between 18 and 29 years old who had mild COVID-19 (a few samples of this study predate the infection). Cell type and time point are not known.

The table lists this clonotype with many counts. The chain carries TRBV7-2 and TRBJ2-7; D is undetermined. The CDR3 is made up of 14 amino acids. CDR1 is SGHTA, CDR2 FQGNSA, per germline. The V end was cut by 1 base, the J end by 2 bases, with 9 bases between. For the CDR3, the DNA is TGTGCCAGCAGCTTAGGGGTCGTTCCCTACGAGCAGTACGTC. Its translation: CASSLGVVPYEQYV.

This clonotype turned up a few times. The genes are TRBV4-3 and TRBJ1-1; tentatively, D is TRBD1 (6 bases). CDR3 length: 15 amino acids. CDR1 is LGHNA and CDR2 is YSLEER in the germline V gene. V dropped 1 base and J dropped 1 base, with 10 bases sitting between them. The CDR3 reads CASSQVSGANTEAFF. The DNA of the CDR3 is TGCGCCAGCAGCCAAGTCTCGGGGGCGAACACTGAAGCTTTCTTT.

This clonotype has more than one count but fewer than ten. The chain employs TRBV7-2 and TRBJ2-2; tentatively, D is TRBD2 (6 bases). In germline, CDR1 is SGHTA, CDR2 FQGNSA. The CDR3 consists of 15 residues. Trimming stripped 1 base from V and 3 bases from J, with 9 bases between. The CDR3 bases are TGTGCCAGCAGCTTAGTCGGGGGTTACACCGGGGAGCTGTTTTTT. This encodes CASSLVGGYTGELFF.

This clonotype was counted between two and nine times. The chain has TRBV7-8 and TRBJ1-6; D is possibly TRBD1 (5 bases). The germline gives CDR1 SGHVS, CDR2 FQNEAQ. There are 14 residues in the CDR3. The V and J ends lost 8 bases and 6 bases respectively, with 14 bases between them. For the CDR3, the DNA is TGTGCCAGCGGCCGACAGACCATTAATTCACCCCTCCACTTT. Translated, it gives CASGRQTINSPLHF.

This clonotype was picked up many times. The V call is TRBV5-6, the J call TRBJ1-2; D gene ambiguous. The V gene lost 1 base and the J gene lost 2 bases, with 12 bases spanning the gap. In germline, CDR1 is SGHDT, CDR2 YYEEEE. This CDR3 is 15 amino acids long. CDR3 DNA sequence: TGTGCCAGCAGCTTGACTACGGGAACCAACTATGGCTACACCTTC. Its protein product is CASSLTTGTNYGYTF.

In this sample, this clonotype turned up a few times. V and J are TRBV4-1 and TRBJ2-1; no firm D call. The CDR3 extends over 13 amino acids. V gave up 5 bases and J gave up 5 bases, with 10 bases separating them. Germline V CDR1 and CDR2: MGHRA, YSYEKL. The CDR3 is CASSEPWNNEQFF. In DNA form, the CDR3 reads TGCGCCAGCAGCGAACCTTGGAACAATGAGCAGTTCTTC.

This clonotype has a handful of counts. The V and J genes are TRBV20-1 and TRBJ2-7, with a tentative D call TRBD2 (6 bases). V lost 6 bases and J lost 4, with 16 bases in between. Germline CDR1 and CDR2: DFQATT and SNEGSKA (reference sequence). This CDR3 contains 13 residues. Here the CDR3 DNA reads TGCAGTGCCCGAGGGTCAGGGACTTACGAGCAGTACTTC. Its protein is CSARGSGTYEQYF.

The chain combines TRBV9 with TRBJ2-7; tentative D call: TRBD2 (5 bases). The CDR3 loop spans 14 amino acids. V lost 1 base and J lost 1, with 9 bases in between. The V gene's germline CDR1 is SGDLS and CDR2 YYNGEE. The CDR3 coding sequence is TGTGCCAGCAGCGTAAGCGGCGCATCCTACGAGCAGTACTTC. This sequence encodes CASSVSGASYEQYF.

The rearrangement uses TRBV7-9 and TRBJ2-2, with unresolved D. V was cut by 3 bases and J by 8 bases, with 13 bases left in between. Germline V gene sequence: CDR1 SEHNR, CDR2 FQNEAQ (reference sequence). This CDR3 region has 14 residues. CDR3 loop: CASSFETSHGELFF. CDR3 DNA: TGTGCCAGCAGCTTTGAGACATCCCATGGGGAGCTGTTTTTT.

A few counts support this clonotype. The chain couples TRBV4-3 to TRBJ1-2; TRBD1 aligns across 10 bases. V lost 1 base, J lost 6 bases, and 5 bases stayed unmatched. The germline gives CDR1 LGHNA, CDR2 YSLEER. This CDR3 region has 15 residues. CDR3 amino acids: CASSQAPGQGNGYTF. The CDR3 nucleotides are TGCGCCAGCAGCCAAGCCCCGGGACAGGGGAATGGCTACACCTTC.

In its sample, this clonotype was seen a few times. The DNA for the CDR3 is TGTGCCATCAGTGAGTCGGTAACCGTAGCGAAAAACATTCAGTACTTC. Protein sequence: CAISESVTVAKNIQYF. V is TRBV10-3 and J is TRBJ2-4; perhaps TRBD2 as D (5 bases). The V end was cut by 0 bases, the J end by 4 bases, with 13 bases between. The germline V gene encodes CDR1 ENHRY and CDR2 SYGVKD. The CDR3 length is 16 residues.

This clonotype has a handful of counts. The V gene is TRBV5-1, the J gene TRBJ2-7; D possibly corresponds to TRBD2 (6 bases). The CDR3 is 15 residues long. CDR1 and CDR2 from the germline V gene are SGHRS and YFSETQ. The germline V and J ends were trimmed by 4 bases and 0 bases, with 14 bases remaining between them. The CDR3 spells CASSLSPGSSYEQYF. CDR3 coding DNA: TGCGCCAGCAGCCTGTCCCCCGGGAGCTCCTACGAGCAGTACTTC.

This clonotype was counted a few times. CDR3 bases: TGTGCCATCACGAGGCGGGCTCCCGGCGGGGATGAGCAGTTCTTC. Encoded protein: CAITRRAPGGDEQFF. This chain connects TRBV10-3 to TRBJ2-1; TRBD2 is a possible D gene (6 bases). Germline loops: CDR1 ENHRY, CDR2 SYGVKD. V was clipped by 7 bases and J by 8 bases, with 21 bases between them. This CDR3 is built from 15 residues.

In this sample, this clonotype turned up a few times. CDR3 residues: CASSPIAGGLNTQYF. In DNA, the CDR3 is TGTGCCAGCAGCCCGATAGCGGGGGGGCTGAATACGCAGTATTTT. The rearrangement uses TRBV5-6 and TRBJ2-3, with 11 positions matching TRBD2. Germline V gene sequence: CDR1 SGHDT, CDR2 YYEEEE. V trimming: 4 bases; J trimming: 7 bases; junction bases outside the gene matches: 8. The CDR3 is 15 residues long.

The chain is built from TRBV5-1 and TRBJ1-4; TRBD1 might be the D (6 bases). The CDR3 runs 14 residues. Germline V gives CDR1 SGHRS, CDR2 YFSETQ. V lost 3 bases to trimming and J lost 5 bases, with 11 bases between them. The CDR3 region is CASSSGHLNEKLFF. The CDR3 bases are TGCGCCAGCAGCTCGGGACATCTGAATGAAAAACTGTTTTTT.

V usage is TRBV6-1 and J usage is TRBJ1-2; 8 nucleotides align to TRBD1. The CDR3 totals 15 residues. Trimming removed 4 bases from V and 6 bases from J; junction bases left unmatched: 10. Looked up from germline, CDR1 is MNHNS and CDR2 is SASEGT. As DNA, the CDR3 is TGTGCCAGCAGTGGCCTCGGACAGGGAGGGAATGGCTACACCTTC. Protein: CASSGLGQGGNGYTF.

There are a few counts of this clonotype. The chain combines TRBV12-3 or TRBV12-4 with TRBJ2-2; D gene uncertain. V lost 3 bases, J lost 6 bases, and 11 bases lay in between. This CDR3 has 14 amino acids. CDR3 sequence (DNA): TGTGCCAGCAGTTTGGCCCTCCCCCCCGGGGAGCTGTTTTTT. Its translation: CASSLALPPGELFF.

This clonotype was seen only a few times. The V call is TRBV27, the J call TRBJ2-3, with TRBD2 matching over 8 bases. V lost 0 bases to trimming and J lost 4 bases; unmatched junction nucleotides: 6. This CDR3 spans 16 amino acids. Germline CDR1 MNHEY, CDR2 SMNVEV (reference sequence). The CDR3 DNA follows: TGTGCCAGCAGTTTATCGACGGGGGGGAGGGCAGATACGCAGTATTTT. Amino acids: CASSLSTGGRADTQYF.

In this sample, this clonotype turned up a few times. This sequence joins TRBV15 and TRBJ2-5; D gene ambiguous. The CDR3 spans 14 residues. The V and J ends lost 1 base and 2 bases respectively, with 8 bases between them. Per the germline V gene, CDR1 is LNHNV and CDR2 is YYDKDF (reference sequence). The CDR3 is CATSRGSKQETQYF. The CDR3 nucleotides are TGTGCCACCAGCAGAGGTTCGAAACAAGAGACCCAGTACTTC.

The rearrangement links TRBV30 to TRBJ1-2; TRBD1 might be the D (5 bases). The V and J ends lost 3 bases and 4 bases respectively, with 9 bases between them. The length of the CDR3 is 12 residues. Germline CDR1 reads GTSNPN; CDR2 reads SVGIG (reference sequence). DNA for the CDR3: TGTGCCTGGAGGAGGGGATCCTATGGCTACACCTTC. Encoded protein: CAWRRGSYGYTF.

This chain links TRBV12-3 or TRBV12-4 with TRBJ2-5; D may be TRBD1 (6 bases). V shed 5 bases and J shed 1 base, with 14 bases lying between them. The CDR3 totals 15 residues. CDR3 DNA sequence: TGTGCCAGCAGTGCGCCGGGACACCTCCAAGAGACCCAGTACTTC. Translated: CASSAPGHLQETQYF.

The table lists this clonotype with a few counts. The chain recombines TRBV19 with TRBJ2-7; tentatively, D is TRBD1 (5 bases). The germline V gene encodes CDR1 LNHDA and CDR2 SQIVND (reference sequence). The CDR3 is 15 amino acids. The V gene lost 3 bases and the J gene lost 0 bases, with 12 bases spanning the gap. The CDR3 coding sequence is TGTGCCAGTAGTATCTTTTGGGGCTTCTCCTACGAGCAGTACTTC. Its protein product is CASSIFWGFSYEQYF.

CDR3 amino acids: CATSDPSGGRNTGELFF. As DNA, the CDR3 is TGTGCCACCAGCGACCCTAGCGGGGGCCGGAACACCGGGGAGCTGTTTTTT. V gene TRBV15 combines with J gene TRBJ2-2; 10 positions agree with TRBD2. The V gene end was trimmed by 5 bases and the J gene end by 1 base; junction bases not matched to a gene: 7. There are 17 residues in the CDR3. CDR1 LNHNV and CDR2 YYDKDF come from the germline V gene (reference sequence).